The clone carrying this T cell receptor beta chain rates as medium-sized. The length of the CDR3 is 15 residues. The V and J ends lost 4 bases and 7 bases respectively, with 17 bases between them. The germline V gene encodes CDR1 SGHRS and CDR2 YFSETQ. TCRdb reprocessed the 5' RACE reads with MiXCR, giving one entry per CDR3 protein. Seen here are 2,500 to 3,000 distinct CDR3 sequences, about 18% observed once, and the top ten hold 20% to 30%. This record belongs to a study of spatial heterogeneity in lung cancer. Across the study: The count of detected beta-chain sequences consistently exceeded that of alpha-chain sequences.

Time point: sample taken at primary tumor resection. The approximately 79 donors had untreated early-stage non-small cell lung cancer. The authors sequenced whole RNA from tumor, nontumor lung or frozen PBMC without sorting. The sequencing here drew on normal lung tissue next to the tumor, taken at surgery. The origin of this receptor is a female donor with early-stage non-small cell lung cancer. The chain combines TRBV5-1 with TRBJ1-4; weak D call: TRBD1 (5 bases). As DNA, the CDR3 is TGCGCCAGCAGCCCGGCCCAGGGCGGGGCTGAAAAACTGTTTTTT. It translates to CASSPAQGGAEKLFF. Using reference TRBV5-1 and TRBJ1-4 for the parts outside the CDR3, the full variable domain is KAGVTQTPRYLIKTRGQQVTLSCSPISGHRSVSWYQQTPGQGLQFLFEYFSETQRNKGNFPGRFSGRQFSNSRSEMNVSTLELGDSALYLCASSPAQGGAEKLFFGSGTQLSVL.